This T cell receptor (beta chain) was profiled in a study of shared clonotypes between healthy human individuals. Background on the study: Participating donors consisted of two women and a few men aged 18 to 49.

The germline gives CDR1 KGHSH, CDR2 LQKENI. V was shortened by 8 bases and J by 2 bases, with 17 bases between the two germline ends. The CDR3 has 15 residues. TCRdb keeps only in-frame clones here, not all; method: immunoSEQ multiplex PCR. The sample records fewer than 600,000 clones, just over 75% being singletons. The chain recombines TRBV18 with TRBJ2-3, with D tentatively TRBD1 (6 bases). The sample was PBMCs. The clonotype comes from a woman aged 40 to 50 in good health. Some clones in this sample may be carry-over from other donors' samples. DNA of the CDR3: TGTGCCAGCCGAATTCAGGGGATTCCCACAGATACGCAGTATTTT. Translation: CASRIQGIPTDTQYF.